The rows below give T cell receptor beta chains drawn from one sample of a study of T cells in localized non-small cell lung cancer. Only in-frame clones appear in the TCRdb table, and some are missing; sequencing was by immunoSEQ multiplex PCR. The table includes tens of thousands of clones, around 87% detected once. The sequencing here drew on peripheral blood, taken before any cancer treatment. The origin of the receptors is a woman between 18 and 49 years old with stage III lung adenocarcinoma. Each CDR3 is given with its conserved first and last residue.

CDR3aa: CATGTGDSNQPQHF
v_gene: TRBV19
j_gene: TRBJ1-5

CDR3aa: CASSVVRDTDTQYF
v_gene: TRBV9
j_gene: TRBJ2-3

CDR3aa: CASSVAQRAANSPLHF
v_gene: TRBV9
j_gene: TRBJ1-6

CDR3aa: CASSPDPGRMYTQYF
v_gene: TRBV9
j_gene: TRBJ2-3

CDR3aa: CASRDNRGYGYTF
v_gene: TRBV2
j_gene: TRBJ1-2

CDR3aa: CSVGKGGDSETQYF
v_gene: TRBV29-1
j_gene: TRBJ2-5

CDR3aa: CASSGSGGGIETQYF
v_gene: TRBV11-3
j_gene: TRBJ2-5

CDR3aa: CASSVASGGNQETQYF
v_gene: TRBV9
j_gene: TRBJ2-5

CDR3aa: CASSQDGQVNQPQHF
v_gene: TRBV4-2
j_gene: TRBJ1-5

CDR3aa: CSVPSGAVGFNTQYF
v_gene: TRBV29-1
j_gene: TRBJ2-3

CDR3aa: CASSARGGPYNEQFF
v_gene: TRBV6-1
j_gene: TRBJ2-1

CDR3aa: CASSDRNSGNTIYF
v_gene: TRBV2
j_gene: TRBJ1-3

CDR3aa: CASSKEGEAFF
v_gene: TRBV6-6
j_gene: TRBJ1-1

CDR3aa: CASSRQGAGNTEAFF
v_gene: TRBV18
j_gene: TRBJ1-1

CDR3aa: CASSESGLPEAFF
v_gene: TRBV6-1
j_gene: TRBJ1-1

CDR3aa: CASSPGTTRETQYF
v_gene: TRBV5-8
j_gene: TRBJ2-5

CDR3aa: CASSPFGPDSPLHF
v_gene: TRBV2
j_gene: TRBJ1-6

CDR3aa: CASSLRQSRGTGELFF
v_gene: TRBV5-1
j_gene: TRBJ2-2

CDR3aa: CSVGERGHEQYF
v_gene: TRBV29-1
j_gene: TRBJ2-7

CDR3aa: CASSSNMKNTEAFF
v_gene: TRBV16
j_gene: TRBJ1-1

CDR3aa: CASSKGTDNQPQHF
v_gene: TRBV7-8
j_gene: TRBJ1-5

CDR3aa: CASSLTGVVRGNTIYF
v_gene: TRBV5-1
j_gene: TRBJ1-3

CDR3aa: CASSTGASGNTIYF
v_gene: TRBV19
j_gene: TRBJ1-3

CDR3aa: CASSPPSGANTGELFF
v_gene: TRBV18
j_gene: TRBJ2-2

CDR3aa: CASSQPGGTKNIQYF
v_gene: TRBV19
j_gene: TRBJ2-4

CDR3aa: CASSIRTGDNEQFF
v_gene: TRBV19
j_gene: TRBJ2-1

CDR3aa: CASSLTAVADYGYTF
v_gene: TRBV7-6
j_gene: TRBJ1-2

CDR3aa: CASSGGPPTYEQYF
v_gene: TRBV2
j_gene: TRBJ2-7

CDR3aa: CASSGRDPSSYNEQFF
v_gene: TRBV7-9
j_gene: TRBJ2-1

CDR3aa: CASSFSEGRADTQYF
v_gene: TRBV5-1
j_gene: TRBJ2-3

CDR3aa: CASGLRGAKTQYF
v_gene: TRBV14
j_gene: TRBJ2-5

CDR3aa: CATGDNIRTREKLFF
v_gene: TRBV10-3
j_gene: TRBJ1-4

CDR3aa: CSARWITEAFF
v_gene: TRBV29-1
j_gene: TRBJ1-1

CDR3aa: CASSLARTGGGYTF
v_gene: TRBV5-1
j_gene: TRBJ1-2

CDR3aa: CATSSSGLIRGEQFF
v_gene: TRBV15
j_gene: TRBJ2-1

CDR3aa: CASSLVESYEQYF
v_gene: TRBV7-8
j_gene: TRBJ2-7

CDR3aa: CASSPDRVAEKLFF
v_gene: TRBV6-6
j_gene: TRBJ1-4

CDR3aa: CASSPDRGAGANVLTF
v_gene: TRBV5-1
j_gene: TRBJ2-6

CDR3aa: CASSPGAANTGELFF
v_gene: TRBV18
j_gene: TRBJ2-2

CDR3aa: CASSLGGTGVWDEQFF
v_gene: TRBV11-3
j_gene: TRBJ2-1